One TCR beta chain is described in this entry. Its antigen has not been determined. No base-level quality is on record; no much larger clone is a single base apart. The CDR3 regions of human TCRbeta chains were subjected to immunosequencing. For the original study's pipeline: Repertoire TCRs were matched against a reference library of SARS-CoV-2-specific TCRs generated with the MIRA antigen-specificity platform. Breadth was defined as the fraction of unique TCRs that were SARS-CoV-2-associated, and depth was defined as the fraction of total T cells that were SARS-CoV-2-associated. Using the MIRA data, each spike-specific TCR was assigned both to the spike region to which the TCR was reactive and to a CD4 or CD8 class. Log10-transformed breadth and depth values were compared by one-way ANOVA with Sidak's multiple comparisons tests. This is the immuneACCESS table as TCRdb keeps it, with only in-frame sequences that have V and J called. A part of the clones is gone; compared with another copy, unresolved V genes explain less than half, and the rest is unexplained. V, J and clone size reflect that table, while D and trimming were determined from the DNA. For this sample the table gives 170,000 or so clones, of which about nine tenths were detected only once. The top ten constitute more than 1.3% of the sample.

The sample comes from a study of T cell responses to AZD1222 COVID-19 vaccine (dated by TCRdb to the early 2020s). Context from the whole study: AZD1222 recipients with second doses at about 4 weeks or about 12 weeks were pooled, because spike-specific TCR depth and breadth did not differ between schedules. TCR sequencing was performed for 230 to 250 trial participants, of whom some 200 were given two doses of AZD1222 and some 26 were given two doses of MenACWY control vaccine. Enrollment into the trials was organized by age into subgroups of 18-55, 56-69 and 70-plus years, and those subgroups contained roughly 150, 30 and 60 TCR-sequenced participants, respectively. On the study overall, not on this receptor specifically: In the small 56-69-year group, the increase in depth fell short of significance, most likely because of low power. Participants were mostly white British, with more females than males. The authors suggested clonal diversity may have been underestimated. Nearly half of unique spike-specific TCRs reportedly recognized epitopes outside regions mutated in the B.1.351 and B.1.1.7 variants. Conclusions about previously exposed vaccinees are limited, since just a handful of AZD1222 recipients were seropositive for SARS-CoV-2 at baseline. After two AZD1222 doses, both the breadth and the depth of spike-specific TCRs were significantly higher than at day 0 and than in MenACWY recipients. The whole spike protein was spanned by vaccine-associated CD4 TCRs, and dominant responses were seen in regions 160-218 and 743-854. No day 14 peak-response samples were available, so repertoires were characterized only after the peak T cell response.

The time point label, read with the paper, signifies: baseline before first vaccination. Samples from vaccinated people were obtained from the UK trials COV001 and COV002, which included a single-blind randomized controlled phase 2/3 trial of AZD1222 (ChAdOx1 nCoV-19) in healthy adults. Trial participant PBMC samples were collected at day 0 and day 28 after the second dose for TCRbeta chain sequencing. Its CDR3 holds 18 amino acids, cysteine through phenylalanine. The kept DNA is CDR3 alone, 54 bases in frame from the first base. CDR1 SGHKS and CDR2 YYEKEE are derived from the germline V gene (reference sequence). V lost 0 bases and J lost 0 bases; the stretch between them is 17 bases long.

The material sequenced was peripheral blood, taken on day 0 of AZD1222 vaccination. The chain links TRBV5-5 with TRBJ2-3; the D segment may tentatively be TRBD1 or TRBD2, each giving 5 matched bases. This receptor was obtained from an adult in good health. This receptor has the CDR3 CASSLGPTGGSSTDTQYF. At the DNA level, the sequence is TGTGCCAGCAGCTTGGGACCCACTGGGGGATCTAGCACAGATACGCAGTATTTT.